The source of this T cell receptor beta chain is a study of naive and memory T cell subsets. Broader study findings: Naive repertoires, especially CD8, held a few larger clonotypes, possibly memory cells re-expressing CD45RA. Over 85% of naive TCR sequences appeared only once after error correction, unlike memory subsets. Findings for naive and memory subsets could not be checked against ground truth.

The CDR3 length is 16 residues. CDR1 LGHNA and CDR2 YNFKEQ come from the germline V gene. Trimming left V 4 bases short and J 4 bases short, with 16 bases between. This clonotype turned up a few times. The antigen remains undetermined. Both TRBC1 and TRBC2 were covered by a beta constant-region primer of two equimolar oligonucleotides. Four rounds of PCR amplified the ligated cDNA using nested alpha and beta constant-region primers plus SP2. TCRdb itself ran the UMI-ligation and nested PCR reads through MiXCR, one entry per CDR3 protein. The sample includes tens of thousands of distinct CDR3 sequences, about 11% of them seen just once.

The clonotype comes from a human donor in good health. The source material was naive CD4+ T cells from blood. The chain has TRBV4-2 and TRBJ2-2; possible D gene TRBD2, 5 bases. The CDR3 sequence: CASSPRDSIGTGELFF. CDR3 nucleotides: TGTGCCAGCAGCCCCCGGGATAGTATAGGCACCGGGGAGCTGTTTTTT.